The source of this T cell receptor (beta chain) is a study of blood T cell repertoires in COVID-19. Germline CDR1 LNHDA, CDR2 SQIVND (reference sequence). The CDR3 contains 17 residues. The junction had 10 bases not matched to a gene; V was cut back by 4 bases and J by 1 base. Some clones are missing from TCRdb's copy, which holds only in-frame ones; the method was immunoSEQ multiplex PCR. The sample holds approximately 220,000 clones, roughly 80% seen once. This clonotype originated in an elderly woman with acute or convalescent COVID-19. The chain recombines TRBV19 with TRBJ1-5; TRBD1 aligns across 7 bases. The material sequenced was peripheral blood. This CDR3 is CASSTPRTGPSNQPQHF. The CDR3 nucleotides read TGTGCCAGTAGTACTCCCCGGACAGGCCCAAGCAATCAGCCCCAGCATTTT.